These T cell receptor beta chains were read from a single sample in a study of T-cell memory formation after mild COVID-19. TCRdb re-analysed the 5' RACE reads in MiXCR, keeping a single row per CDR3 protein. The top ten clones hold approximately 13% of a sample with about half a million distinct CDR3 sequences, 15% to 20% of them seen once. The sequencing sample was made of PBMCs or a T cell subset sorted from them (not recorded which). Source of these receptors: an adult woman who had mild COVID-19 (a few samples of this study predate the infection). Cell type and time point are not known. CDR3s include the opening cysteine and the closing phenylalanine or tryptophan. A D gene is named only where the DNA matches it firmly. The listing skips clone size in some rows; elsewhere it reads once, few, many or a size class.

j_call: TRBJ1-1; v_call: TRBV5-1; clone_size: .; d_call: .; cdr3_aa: CASSFGRGGTEAFF; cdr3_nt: TGCGCCAGCAGCTTCGGACGGGGAGGCACTGAAGCTTTCTTT
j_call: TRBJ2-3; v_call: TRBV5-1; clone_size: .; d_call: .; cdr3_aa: CASSRVQGGADTQYF; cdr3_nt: TGCGCCAGCAGTAGGGTCCAGGGGGGTGCAGATACGCAGTATTTT
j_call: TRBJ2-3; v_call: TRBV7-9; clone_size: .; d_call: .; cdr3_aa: CASSLASWTADTQYF; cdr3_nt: TGTGCCAGCAGCTTAGCCTCTTGGACCGCAGATACGCAGTATTTT
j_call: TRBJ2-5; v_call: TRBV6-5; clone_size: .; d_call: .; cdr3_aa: CASGKRQFQETQYF; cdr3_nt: TGTGCCAGCGGAAAAAGACAGTTCCAAGAGACCCAGTACTTC
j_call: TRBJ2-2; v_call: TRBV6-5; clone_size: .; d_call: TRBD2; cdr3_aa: CASSYGTSGTTGELFF; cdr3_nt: TGTGCCAGCAGTTACGGGACTAGCGGAACCACCGGGGAGCTGTTTTTT
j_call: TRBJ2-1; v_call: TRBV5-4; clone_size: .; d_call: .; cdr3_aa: CASSLGGVPSYNEQFF; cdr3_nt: TGTGCCAGCAGCTTGGGGGGGGTGCCCTCCTACAATGAGCAGTTCTTC
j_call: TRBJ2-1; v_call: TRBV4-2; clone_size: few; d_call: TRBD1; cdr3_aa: CASSQDLGTGGYNEQFF; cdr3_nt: TGTGCCAGCAGCCAAGATCTAGGGACAGGGGGGTACAATGAGCAGTTCTTC
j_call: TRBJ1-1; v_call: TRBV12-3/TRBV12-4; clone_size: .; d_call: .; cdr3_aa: CAGSTPSNTEAFF; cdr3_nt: TGTGCCGGCAGTACCCCCTCGAACACTGAAGCTTTCTTT
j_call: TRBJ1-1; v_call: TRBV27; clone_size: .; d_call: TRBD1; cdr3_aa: CASSPRTGRTEAFF; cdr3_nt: TGTGCCAGCAGTCCCCGGACAGGGAGGACCGAAGCTTTCTTT
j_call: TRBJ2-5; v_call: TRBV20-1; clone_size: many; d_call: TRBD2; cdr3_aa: CSAMRGRRLAAFQETQYF; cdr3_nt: TGCAGTGCTATGCGGGGACGAAGACTAGCGGCCTTTCAAGAGACCCAGTACTTC
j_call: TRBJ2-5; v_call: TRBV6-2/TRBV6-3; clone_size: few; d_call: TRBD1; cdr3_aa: CASTTSGTGEETQYF; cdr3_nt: TGTGCCAGCACCACTTCCGGGACAGGGGAAGAGACCCAGTACTTC
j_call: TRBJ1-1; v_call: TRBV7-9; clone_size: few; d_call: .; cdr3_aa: CASSKGAEAFF; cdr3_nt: TGTGCCAGCAGTAAGGGGGCTGAAGCTTTCTTT
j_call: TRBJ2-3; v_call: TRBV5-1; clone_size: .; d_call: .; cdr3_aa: CASSLGGAEDTQYF; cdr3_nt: TGCGCCAGCAGCTTGGGCGGGGCGGAAGATACGCAGTATTTT
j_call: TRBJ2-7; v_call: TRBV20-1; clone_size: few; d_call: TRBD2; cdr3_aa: CSARSAAGDVYEQYF; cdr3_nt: TGCAGTGCTAGGTCTGCGGCGGGAGACGTCTACGAGCAGTACTTC
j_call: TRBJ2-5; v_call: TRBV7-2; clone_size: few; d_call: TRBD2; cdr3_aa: CASSLKGAGVTETQYF; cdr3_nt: TGTGCCAGCAGCTTAAAAGGAGCGGGAGTTACGGAGACCCAGTACTTC
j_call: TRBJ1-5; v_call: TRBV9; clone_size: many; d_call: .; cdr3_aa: CASSVSGASNQPQHF; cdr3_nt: TGTGCCAGCAGCGTTTCAGGGGCGAGCAATCAGCCCCAGCATTTT
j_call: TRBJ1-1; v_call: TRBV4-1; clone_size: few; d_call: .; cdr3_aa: CASSQGPWDTEAFF; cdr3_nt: TGCGCCAGCAGCCAGGGCCCCTGGGACACTGAAGCTTTCTTT
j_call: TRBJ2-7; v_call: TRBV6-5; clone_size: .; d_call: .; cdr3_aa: CASSYVSGSNEQYF; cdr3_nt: TGTGCCAGCAGTTACGTCAGCGGGTCAAACGAGCAGTACTTC